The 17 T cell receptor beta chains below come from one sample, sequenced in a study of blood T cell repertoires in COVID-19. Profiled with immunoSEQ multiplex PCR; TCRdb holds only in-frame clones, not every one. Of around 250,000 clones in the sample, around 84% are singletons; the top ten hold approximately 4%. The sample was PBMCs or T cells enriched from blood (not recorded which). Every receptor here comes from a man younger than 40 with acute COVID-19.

CDR3 nucleotide sequence: TGCGCCAGCAGCACCCGGGGTTCCGAGGGCATTCAGTACTTC. It codes for CASSTRGSEGIQYF. The chain employs TRBV5-1 and TRBJ2-4, with D maybe TRBD2 (5 bases). The germline V gene encodes CDR1 SGHRS and CDR2 YFSETQ. Trimming removed 4 bases from V and 9 bases from J, with 17 bases in between. The CDR3 sequence is 14 residues long.

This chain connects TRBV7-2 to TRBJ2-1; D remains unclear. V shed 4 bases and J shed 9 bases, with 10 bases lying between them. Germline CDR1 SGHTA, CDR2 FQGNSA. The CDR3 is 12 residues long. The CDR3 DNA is TGTGCCAGCAGCTGGAGTTACGGTGAGCAGTTCTTC. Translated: CASSWSYGEQFF.

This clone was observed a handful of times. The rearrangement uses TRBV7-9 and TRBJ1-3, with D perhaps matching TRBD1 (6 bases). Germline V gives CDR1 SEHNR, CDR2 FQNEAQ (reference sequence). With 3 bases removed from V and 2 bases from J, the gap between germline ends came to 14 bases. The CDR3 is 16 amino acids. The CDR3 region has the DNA TGTGCCAGCAGCTTCCCGACAGGAAGGACTGGAAACACCATATATTTT. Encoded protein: CASSFPTGRTGNTIYF.

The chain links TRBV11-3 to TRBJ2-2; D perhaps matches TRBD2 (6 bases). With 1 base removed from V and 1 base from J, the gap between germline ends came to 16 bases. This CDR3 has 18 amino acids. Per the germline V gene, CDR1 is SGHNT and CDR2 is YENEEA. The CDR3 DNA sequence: TGTGCCAGCAGCTTAGCTTGGCGGGACTGGAAGAACACCGGGGAGCTGTTTTTT. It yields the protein CASSLAWRDWKNTGELFF.

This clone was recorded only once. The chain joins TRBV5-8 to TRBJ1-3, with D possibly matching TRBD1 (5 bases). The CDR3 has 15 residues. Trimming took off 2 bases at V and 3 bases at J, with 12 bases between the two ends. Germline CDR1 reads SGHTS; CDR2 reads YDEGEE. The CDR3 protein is CASSFPGFGGNTIYF. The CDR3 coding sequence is TGTGCCAGCAGCTTTCCAGGGTTCGGTGGAAACACCATATATTTT. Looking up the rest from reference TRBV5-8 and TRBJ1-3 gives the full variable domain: EAGVTQSPTHLIKTRGQQATLRCSPISGHTSVYWYQQALGLGLQFLLWYDEGEERNRGNFPPRFSGRQFPNYSSELNVNALELEDSALYLCASSFPGFGGNTIYFGEGSWLTVV.

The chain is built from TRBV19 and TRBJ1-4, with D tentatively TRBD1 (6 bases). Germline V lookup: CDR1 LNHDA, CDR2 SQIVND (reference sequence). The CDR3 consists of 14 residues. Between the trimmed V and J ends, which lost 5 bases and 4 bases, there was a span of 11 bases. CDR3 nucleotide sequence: TGTGCCAGTAGTGGGGGCGGACATAATGAAAAACTGTTTTTT. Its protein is CASSGGGHNEKLFF.

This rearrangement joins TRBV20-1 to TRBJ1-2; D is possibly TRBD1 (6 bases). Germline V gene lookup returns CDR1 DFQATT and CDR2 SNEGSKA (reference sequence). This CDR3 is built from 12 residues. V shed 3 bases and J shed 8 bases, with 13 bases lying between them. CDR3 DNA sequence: TGCAGTGCTAGTCTGGGGGCGCTAGGCTACACCTTC. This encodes CSASLGALGYTF.

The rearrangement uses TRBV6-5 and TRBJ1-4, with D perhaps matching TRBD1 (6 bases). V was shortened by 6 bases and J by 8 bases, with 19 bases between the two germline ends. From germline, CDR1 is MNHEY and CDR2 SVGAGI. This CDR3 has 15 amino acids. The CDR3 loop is CASRTLGLTGEKLFF. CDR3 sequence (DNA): TGTGCCAGCAGAACCCTCGGGCTCACAGGGGAAAAACTGTTTTTT.

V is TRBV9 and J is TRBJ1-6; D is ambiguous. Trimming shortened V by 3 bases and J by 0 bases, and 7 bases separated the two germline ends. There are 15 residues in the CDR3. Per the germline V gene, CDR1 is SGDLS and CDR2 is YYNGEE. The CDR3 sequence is CASSGRDSYNSPLHF. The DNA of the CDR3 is TGTGCCAGCAGCGGACGGGACTCCTATAATTCACCCCTCCACTTT.

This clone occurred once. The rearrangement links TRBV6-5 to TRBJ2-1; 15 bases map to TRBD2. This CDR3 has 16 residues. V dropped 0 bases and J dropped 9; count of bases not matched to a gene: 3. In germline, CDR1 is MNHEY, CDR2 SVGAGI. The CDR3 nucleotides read TGTGCCAGCAGTTACTCCAGGACTAGCGGGGGGGGTGAGCAGTTCTTC. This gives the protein CASSYSRTSGGGEQFF.

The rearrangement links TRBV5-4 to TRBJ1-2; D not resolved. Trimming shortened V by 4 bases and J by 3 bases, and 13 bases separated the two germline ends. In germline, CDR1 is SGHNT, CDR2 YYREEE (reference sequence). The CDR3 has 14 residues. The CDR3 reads CASSVPEGDYGYTF. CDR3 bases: TGTGCCAGCAGCGTCCCCGAGGGAGACTATGGCTACACCTTC.

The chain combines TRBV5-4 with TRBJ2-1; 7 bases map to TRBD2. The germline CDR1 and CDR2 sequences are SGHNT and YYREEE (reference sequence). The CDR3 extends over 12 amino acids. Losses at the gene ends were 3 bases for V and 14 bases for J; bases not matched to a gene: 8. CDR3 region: CASSSGGVVEFF. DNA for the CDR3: TGTGCCAGCAGCTCTGGGGGGGTTGTCGAGTTCTTC.

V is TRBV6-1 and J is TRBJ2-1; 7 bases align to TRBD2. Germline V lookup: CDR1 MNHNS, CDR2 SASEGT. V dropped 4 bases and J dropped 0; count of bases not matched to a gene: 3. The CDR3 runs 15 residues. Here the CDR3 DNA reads TGTGCCAGCAGTGGAGCGGGGAGCTCCTACAATGAGCAGTTCTTC. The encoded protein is CASSGAGSSYNEQFF.

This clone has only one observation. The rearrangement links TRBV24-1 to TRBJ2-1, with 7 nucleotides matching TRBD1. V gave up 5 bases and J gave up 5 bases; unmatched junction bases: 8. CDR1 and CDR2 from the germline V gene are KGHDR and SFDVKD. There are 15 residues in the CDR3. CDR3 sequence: CATSGADRAHNEQFF. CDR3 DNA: TGTGCCACCAGTGGCGCCGACAGGGCCCACAATGAGCAGTTCTTC.

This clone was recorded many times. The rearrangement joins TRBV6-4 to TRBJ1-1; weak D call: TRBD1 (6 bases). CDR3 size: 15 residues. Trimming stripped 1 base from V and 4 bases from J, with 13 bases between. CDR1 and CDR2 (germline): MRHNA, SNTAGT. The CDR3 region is CASSDFRTVGTEAFF. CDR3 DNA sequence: TGTGCCAGCAGTGACTTTAGGACAGTAGGCACTGAAGCTTTCTTT.

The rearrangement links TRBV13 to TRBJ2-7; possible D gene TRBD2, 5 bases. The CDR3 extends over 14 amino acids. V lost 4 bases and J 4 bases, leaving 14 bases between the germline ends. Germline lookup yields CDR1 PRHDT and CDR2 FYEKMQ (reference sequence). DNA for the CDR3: TGTGCCAGCAGCTCAAGAAATCGGGGATACGAGCAGTACGTC. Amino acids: CASSSRNRGYEQYV.

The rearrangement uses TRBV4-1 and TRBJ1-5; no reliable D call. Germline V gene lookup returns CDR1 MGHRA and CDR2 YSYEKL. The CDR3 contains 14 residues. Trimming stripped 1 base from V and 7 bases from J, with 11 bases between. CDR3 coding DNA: TGCGCCAGCAGCCAAGTCGAGGGTAGCCAGCCCCAGCATTTT. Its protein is CASSQVEGSQPQHF.